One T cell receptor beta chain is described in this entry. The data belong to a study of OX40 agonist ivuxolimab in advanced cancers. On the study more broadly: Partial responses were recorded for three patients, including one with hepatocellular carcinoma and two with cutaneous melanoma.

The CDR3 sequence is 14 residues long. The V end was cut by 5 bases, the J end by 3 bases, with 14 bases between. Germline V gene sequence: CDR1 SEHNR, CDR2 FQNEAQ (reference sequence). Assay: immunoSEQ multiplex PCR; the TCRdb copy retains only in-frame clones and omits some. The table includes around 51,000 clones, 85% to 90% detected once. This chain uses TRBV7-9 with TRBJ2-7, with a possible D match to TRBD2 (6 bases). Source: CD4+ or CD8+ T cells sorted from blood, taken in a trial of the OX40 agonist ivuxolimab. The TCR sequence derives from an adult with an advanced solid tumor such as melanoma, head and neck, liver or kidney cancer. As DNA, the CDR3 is TGTGCCAGCAGCATTATGGCGGAGGGCTACGAGCAGTACTTC. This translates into CASSIMAEGYEQYF.